This T cell receptor beta chain emerged from a study of PD-L1 blockade in urothelial cancer. Overall study: Atezolizumab at 1,200 mg intravenously every 3 weeks was started by patients around 2014.

The CDR3 spans 15 residues. Germline CDR1 SGHRS, CDR2 YFSETQ. V dropped 5 bases and J dropped 0; count of bases not matched to a gene: 0. Added to each PCR by spiking were synthetic TCR analog templates. The assay was immunoSEQ multiplex PCR, and TCRdb's table has in-frame clones only and misses some. Among roughly 100,000 clones listed, approximately 87% were seen once. Time point of the sample: peripheral blood 6 weeks after treatment start. Patients were diagnosed with urothelial carcinoma, either locally advanced or metastatic. Anywhere from 1 to 8 samples came from each patient, spanning pretreatment and on-treatment.

This sample comprised PBMCs, obtained around atezolizumab (anti-PD-L1) treatment. The chain employs TRBV5-1 and TRBJ2-1, with 12 bases that match TRBD2. This clonotype was obtained from a man between 65 and 85 years old with urothelial cancer. The CDR3 DNA reads as TGCGCCAGCAGGACTAGCGGGAGCTCCTACAATGAGCAGTTCTTC. Its protein is CASRTSGSSYNEQFF.